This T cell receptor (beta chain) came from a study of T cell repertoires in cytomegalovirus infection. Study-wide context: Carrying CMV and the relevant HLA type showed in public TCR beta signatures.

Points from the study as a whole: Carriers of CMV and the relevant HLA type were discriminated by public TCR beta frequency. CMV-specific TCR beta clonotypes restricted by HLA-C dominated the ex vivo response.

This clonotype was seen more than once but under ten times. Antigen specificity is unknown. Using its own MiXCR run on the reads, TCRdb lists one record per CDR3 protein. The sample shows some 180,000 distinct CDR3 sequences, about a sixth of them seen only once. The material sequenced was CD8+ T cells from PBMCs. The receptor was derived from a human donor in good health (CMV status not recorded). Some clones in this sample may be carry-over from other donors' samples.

The CDR3 region has the DNA TGCAGCGTTCGATTTGGGGGGGATAACAGGGGGAGGCTCCCCTACGAGCAGTACTTC. Translated: CSVRFGGDNRGRLPYEQYF. The gene calls are TRBV29-1 and TRBJ2-7, with a possible D match to TRBD1 (8 bases). Germline CDR1 is SQVTM and CDR2 is ANQGSEA. V lost 5 bases and J lost 2, with 31 bases in between. The CDR3 consists of 19 residues.